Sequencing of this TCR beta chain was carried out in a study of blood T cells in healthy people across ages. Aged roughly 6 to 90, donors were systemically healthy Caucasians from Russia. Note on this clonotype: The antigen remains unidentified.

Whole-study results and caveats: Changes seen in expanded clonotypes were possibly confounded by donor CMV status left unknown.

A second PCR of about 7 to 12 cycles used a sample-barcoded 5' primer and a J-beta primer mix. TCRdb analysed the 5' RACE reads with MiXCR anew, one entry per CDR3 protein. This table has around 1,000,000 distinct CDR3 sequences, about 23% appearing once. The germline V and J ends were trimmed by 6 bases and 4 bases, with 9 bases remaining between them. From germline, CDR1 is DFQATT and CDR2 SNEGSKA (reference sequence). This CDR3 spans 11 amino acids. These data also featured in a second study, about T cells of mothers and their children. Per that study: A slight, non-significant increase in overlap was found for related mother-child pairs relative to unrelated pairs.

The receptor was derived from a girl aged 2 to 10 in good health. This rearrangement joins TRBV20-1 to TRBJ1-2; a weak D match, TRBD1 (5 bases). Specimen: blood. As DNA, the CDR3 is TGCAGTGCCACGGACATCTATGGCTACACCTTC. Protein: CSATDIYGYTF.